These 15 T cell receptor beta chains share one sample of origin, sequenced in a study of beta chain features in type 1 diabetes. Study findings and constraints: TCRB CDR3s were moderately but significantly shorter in Type 1 diabetes patients in all four CD4+ subsets.

The sequenced template was cDNA made from the entire isolated RNA. The table came from immunoSEQ multiplex PCR; TCRdb's copy has only in-frame clones and leaves some out. The sample carries approximately 240,000 clones, 15% to 20% recorded once. The antigens for these receptors are not known. Sequenced input: naive CD4+ T cells from blood. The origin of the receptors is a man in his thirties or forties with type 1 diabetes.

The chain is built from TRBV5-1 and TRBJ2-3; the D gene is possibly TRBD1 (6 bases). Deletions cut 1 base from V and 2 bases from J, with 8 bases between. The CDR3 loop spans 14 amino acids. Germline CDR1 reads SGHRS; CDR2 reads YFSETQ. The CDR3 DNA follows: TGCGCCAGCAGCTTGAACAGGGACACAGATACGCAGTATTTT. Translation: CASSLNRDTDTQYF.

This chain connects TRBV29-1 to TRBJ2-5, with 8 bases that match TRBD2. This CDR3 spans 13 amino acids. Looked up from germline, CDR1 is SQVTM and CDR2 is ANQGSEA. Trimming removed 6 bases from V and 5 bases from J; junction bases left unmatched: 8. The CDR3 reads CSVGSGTGETQYF. In DNA, the CDR3 is TGCAGCGTCGGTAGCGGGACCGGGGAGACCCAGTACTTC.

For this clone: This specimen includes other DNA sequences encoding the same CDR3. The chain links TRBV29-1 to TRBJ1-2; tentatively, D is TRBD1 (5 bases). V lost 4 bases and J 3 bases, leaving 6 bases between the germline ends. The CDR3 is 11 amino acids. Germline V gives CDR1 SQVTM, CDR2 ANQGSEA. The CDR3 DNA is TGCAGCGTTGGAGGGGACTATGGCTACACCTTC. It is translated as CSVGGDYGYTF.

This clone occurred a few times. The V gene is TRBV7-9, the J gene TRBJ2-5; D not resolved. The V end was cut by 2 bases, the J end by 5 bases, with 15 bases between. The CDR3 runs to 15 residues. Germline loops: CDR1 SEHNR, CDR2 FQNEAQ (reference sequence). The CDR3 protein is CASSLTGATGETQYF. Here the CDR3 DNA reads TGTGCCAGCAGCTTAACGGGTGCCACTGGCGAGACCCAGTACTTC.

The chain combines TRBV2 with TRBJ2-1; D gene unclear. From germline, CDR1 is SNHLY and CDR2 FYNNEI. This CDR3 is 12 amino acids long. V was clipped by 7 bases and J by 0 bases, with 4 bases between them. The CDR3: CASKYSYNEQFF. CDR3 nucleotides: TGTGCCAGCAAATACTCCTACAATGAGCAGTTCTTC. Complete variable domain (other parts from reference TRBV2 and TRBJ2-1): EPEVTQTPSHQVTQMGQEVILRCVPISNHLYFYWYRQILGQKVEFLVSFYNNEISEKSEIFDDQFSVERPDGSNFTLKIRSTKLEDSAMYFCASKYSYNEQFFGPGTRLTVL.

V usage is TRBV29-1 and J usage is TRBJ2-7, with D possibly TRBD2 on 5 matching bases. The ends were cut back, 4 bases at V and 5 bases at J, with 9 bases in the middle. The germline gives CDR1 SQVTM, CDR2 ANQGSEA. The CDR3 sequence is 11 residues long. As DNA, the CDR3 is TGCAGCGTTGGGACTCTCGACGAGCAGTACTTC. Amino acids: CSVGTLDEQYF.

This clone was detected a few times. The V call is TRBV29-1, the J call TRBJ2-7; D unclear. The CDR3 spans 11 residues. V shed 4 bases and J shed 5 bases, with 9 bases lying between them. Per the germline V gene, CDR1 is SQVTM and CDR2 is ANQGSEA. DNA for the CDR3: TGCAGCGTTGGCCACCTAGACGAGCAGTACTTC. Encoded protein: CSVGHLDEQYF.

This clone was found a few times. The chain couples TRBV19 to TRBJ1-2, with a weak D call TRBD1 (5 bases). The germline CDR1 and CDR2 sequences are LNHDA and SQIVND (reference sequence). The CDR3 loop spans 13 amino acids. The V end lost 7 bases, the J end lost 7 bases, and 16 bases lay between the germline ends. The CDR3, as DNA: TGTGCCAGTACGTACGGAGGGGCGAGTGGCTACACCTTC. Translating gives CASTYGGASGYTF.

The chain uses TRBV14 and TRBJ1-4; tentatively, D is TRBD1 (6 bases). The CDR3 spans 14 residues. Trimming removed 4 bases at V and 7 bases at J, with 13 bases between. The germline gives CDR1 SGHDN, CDR2 FVKESK. CDR3 nucleotide sequence: TGTGCCAGCAGCCCCCAGGGGCGGAGTGAAAAACTGTTTTTT. Its translation: CASSPQGRSEKLFF.

The table lists this clone with a few counts. The rearrangement links TRBV29-1 to TRBJ2-3; a possible D gene is TRBD2 (5 bases). The ends were cut back, 4 bases at V and 2 bases at J, with 13 bases in the middle. The CDR3 totals 14 residues. CDR1 and CDR2 (germline): SQVTM, ANQGSEA. The CDR3 sequence is CSVAQRTDTDTQYF. CDR3 DNA sequence: TGCAGCGTTGCACAGCGGACCGACACAGATACGCAGTATTTT.

This sequence joins TRBV25-1 and TRBJ2-3; D unresolved. Germline V gene lookup returns CDR1 MGHDK and CDR2 SYGVNS. CDR3 size: 13 residues. Trimming removed 0 bases at V and 4 bases at J, with 5 bases between. The CDR3 coding sequence is TGTGCCAGCAGTGAATATGGTGCAGATACGCAGTATTTT. Its translation: CASSEYGADTQYF.

The V call is TRBV5-1, the J call TRBJ2-7; no clear D gene. CDR1 and CDR2 from the germline V gene are SGHRS and YFSETQ. This CDR3 has 14 residues. V was pared by 2 bases and J by 5 bases, with 14 bases between. As DNA, the CDR3 is TGCGCCAGCAGCTTTTTTGGCGAGAACCACGAGCAGTACTTC. Residues: CASSFFGENHEQYF.

This chain connects TRBV29-1 to TRBJ2-5; no clear D gene. This CDR3 is 12 amino acids long. Looked up from germline, CDR1 is SQVTM and CDR2 is ANQGSEA. With 6 bases removed from V and 0 bases from J, the gap between germline ends came to 8 bases. The CDR3 region is CSVQQNQETQYF. The CDR3 region has the DNA TGCAGCGTCCAACAGAACCAAGAGACCCAGTACTTC.

In its sample, this clone was seen a few times. V is TRBV5-1 and J is TRBJ2-5; TRBD1 matches at 8 bases. There are 13 residues in the CDR3. Germline CDR1 and CDR2: SGHRS and YFSETQ. The V segment lost 4 bases and the J segment 5 bases; nucleotides outside the gene matches: 4. CDR3 residues: CASSLRDRETQYF. CDR3 sequence (DNA): TGCGCCAGCAGCCTCCGGGACAGGGAGACCCAGTACTTC.

The chain has TRBV5-1 and TRBJ2-7, with TRBD2 identical over 9 bases. V shed 2 bases, J shed 2 bases, and the junction held 5 bases outside the gene matches. The CDR3 covers 15 residues. CDR1 is SGHRS, CDR2 YFSETQ, per germline. This CDR3 is CASSLGTSLPYEQYF. In DNA form, the CDR3 reads TGCGCCAGCAGCTTAGGGACTAGCCTACCCTACGAGCAGTACTTC. Using reference TRBV5-1 and TRBJ2-7 for the parts outside the CDR3, the full variable domain is KAGVTQTPRYLIKTRGQQVTLSCSPISGHRSVSWYQQTPGQGLQFLFEYFSETQRNKGNFPGRFSGRQFSNSRSEMNVSTLELGDSALYLCASSLGTSLPYEQYFGPGTRLTVT.